A selection of T cell receptor beta chains follows, all from one sample in a study of CD8 T cells in ankylosing spondylitis. MiXCR, applied by TCRdb to the 5' RACE reads, yields one record per CDR3 protein. The sample holds roughly 440,000 distinct CDR3 sequences; 15% to 20% are singletons and the top ten take 1%. Input material: blood, either unsorted or a sorted T cell fraction (not recorded which). These receptor sequences come from a male donor with ankylosing spondylitis. Each CDR3 is given with its conserved first and last residue. D genes are given only for firm matches. Size values are once, few and many counts, or a class for expanded clones, and some rows have none.

d_gene: .
abundance: .
j_gene: TRBJ2-1
v_gene: TRBV20-1
CDR3aa: CSAQKGAGAYNEQFF
CDR3nt: TGCAGTGCTCAGAAGGGGGCGGGGGCCTACAATGAGCAGTTCTTC

d_gene: .
abundance: many
j_gene: TRBJ2-7
v_gene: TRBV4-1
CDR3aa: CASSQGVGPGSYEQYF
CDR3nt: TGCGCCAGCAGCCAAGGTGTTGGACCCGGCTCCTACGAGCAGTACTTC

d_gene: TRBD2
abundance: .
j_gene: TRBJ2-2
v_gene: TRBV28
CDR3aa: CASSSGSSGTGELFF
CDR3nt: TGTGCCAGCAGTAGCGGGAGTTCGGGCACCGGGGAGCTGTTTTTT

d_gene: .
abundance: few
j_gene: TRBJ1-1
v_gene: TRBV20-1
CDR3aa: CSALDLDTEAFF
CDR3nt: TGCAGTGCGCTTGACTTGGACACTGAAGCTTTCTTT

d_gene: .
abundance: .
j_gene: TRBJ2-5
v_gene: TRBV5-1
CDR3aa: CASSFSLGETQYF
CDR3nt: TGCGCCAGCAGCTTCTCCCTAGGGGAGACCCAGTACTTC

d_gene: .
abundance: .
j_gene: TRBJ1-1
v_gene: TRBV3-1
CDR3aa: CASSQEPWPTEAFF
CDR3nt: TGTGCCAGCAGCCAAGAACCCTGGCCCACTGAAGCTTTCTTT

d_gene: .
abundance: many
j_gene: TRBJ2-5
v_gene: TRBV20-1
CDR3aa: CSARDRDLQETQYF
CDR3nt: TGCAGTGCTAGAGACAGGGACCTTCAAGAGACCCAGTACTTC

d_gene: .
abundance: few
j_gene: TRBJ1-1
v_gene: TRBV24-1
CDR3aa: CALCANTEAFF
CDR3nt: TGTGCCCTTTGCGCTAACACTGAAGCTTTCTTT

d_gene: .
abundance: .
j_gene: TRBJ2-3
v_gene: TRBV11-1
CDR3aa: CASSFLEGTDTQYF
CDR3nt: TGTGCCAGCAGCTTTTTGGAGGGGACAGATACGCAGTATTTT

d_gene: .
abundance: many
j_gene: TRBJ2-2
v_gene: TRBV7-9
CDR3aa: CASSPTGNTGELFF
CDR3nt: TGTGCCAGCAGCCCAACGGGAAACACCGGGGAGCTGTTTTTT

d_gene: .
abundance: .
j_gene: TRBJ1-4
v_gene: TRBV5-6
CDR3aa: CASRLNGASNEKLFF
CDR3nt: TGTGCCAGCAGGCTGAACGGGGCAAGTAATGAAAAACTGTTTTTT